Sequencing of this T cell receptor (beta chain) was carried out in a study of patients and donors after allogeneic stem cell transplantation. CDR1 and CDR2 from the germline V gene are LGHNA and YSLEER. The CDR3 is 20 amino acids. J gave up 0 bases and V 0 bases, and 12 bases lay outside the gene matches. MiXCR, applied by TCRdb to the RT-PCR reads, yields one record per CDR3 protein. The sample consists of hundreds of thousands of distinct CDR3 sequences, 15% to 20% of them appearing once. This clonotype has a handful of counts. This sequence joins TRBV4-3 and TRBJ2-1, with 9 bases identical to TRBD2. The sequenced sample consisted of blood, either unsorted or a sorted T cell fraction (not recorded which). This TCR came from a human donor who was either an allogeneic HSCT recipient or a stem cell or donor lymphocyte infusion donor (not recorded which). It is not recorded whose cells these are; they may come from a transplant donor. CDR3 sequence (DNA): TGCGCCAGCAGCCAAGATAGTATTAGCGGGGGTCCCTTCTCCTACAATGAGCAGTTCTTC. It translates to CASSQDSISGGPFSYNEQFF.